The 14 T cell receptor beta chains presented below share a single source sample, sequenced in a study of cytomegalovirus exposure and HLA in healthy donors. PCR primers comprised 60 Vbeta and 13 Jbeta primers. The protocol was immunoSEQ multiplex PCR, while the TCRdb copy is restricted to in-frame clones and leaves out a portion. The sample gives more than 95,000 clones, over 65% of which show up once; 1.5% to 2% is in the top ten. Sequencing input: PBMCs. These receptors originate from a woman aged 40 to 49 in good health and CMV-seronegative.

This rearrangement joins TRBV27 to TRBJ1-2; 9 bases agree with TRBD1. Germline V gene data show CDR1 as MNHEY and CDR2 as SMNVEV (reference sequence). The CDR3 runs 14 residues. With 4 bases clipped from V and 7 bases from J, the junction kept 7 bases outside the gene matches. The CDR3 coding sequence is TGTGCCAGCAGTTGGGGAACAGGGGGCTCTGGCTACACCTTC. The encoded protein is CASSWGTGGSGYTF.

V usage is TRBV5-4 and J usage is TRBJ2-6; TRBD2 might be the D (6 bases). V dropped 4 bases and J dropped 4 bases, with 12 bases sitting between them. The CDR3 loop spans 15 amino acids. CDR1 is SGHNT, CDR2 YYREEE, per germline (reference sequence). As DNA, the CDR3 is TGTGCCAGCAGCCCTCCAGCGGGCGGGGCCAACGTCCTGACTTTC. It is translated as CASSPPAGGANVLTF.

The chain recombines TRBV6-1 with TRBJ2-7; possibly TRBD2 for D (6 bases). This CDR3 region has 13 residues. V lost 4 bases to trimming and J lost 2 bases, with 9 bases between them. Germline CDR1 reads MNHNS; CDR2 reads SASEGT. CDR3 loop: CASSGVAAYEQYF. CDR3 bases: TGTGCCAGCAGTGGAGTAGCGGCCTACGAGCAGTACTTC.

The chain employs TRBV27 and TRBJ2-1; D possibly corresponds to TRBD2 (6 bases). CDR3 size: 12 residues. The germline V gene encodes CDR1 MNHEY and CDR2 SMNVEV (reference sequence). Trimming stripped 6 bases from V and 11 bases from J, with 14 bases between. Here the CDR3 reads CASRSTREKQFF. CDR3 DNA sequence: TGTGCCAGCAGATCTACTCGGGAGAAGCAGTTCTTC.

This rearrangement joins TRBV28 to TRBJ1-5; D unresolved. Germline V gene lookup returns CDR1 MDHEN and CDR2 SYDVKM. V lost 2 bases, J lost 5 bases, and 13 bases lay in between. The CDR3 consists of 15 residues. The DNA for the CDR3 is TGTGCCAGCAGTTTAGTCCCAGGTACCCATCAGCCCCAGCATTTT. Its translation is CASSLVPGTHQPQHF.

V gene TRBV5-1 combines with J gene TRBJ2-5; TRBD1 might be the D (6 bases). Trimming stripped 4 bases from V and 5 bases from J, with 12 bases between. Germline V gene sequence: CDR1 SGHRS, CDR2 YFSETQ. The CDR3 length is 13 residues. CDR3 nucleotide sequence: TGCGCCAGCAGCCCAGGGGCCCAGGAGACCCAGTACTTC. Translating it yields CASSPGAQETQYF.

This clone was found once. The J gene is TRBJ2-1, the V gene TRBV7-8, with D tentatively TRBD2 (5 bases). Germline loops: CDR1 SGHVS, CDR2 FQNEAQ. The CDR3 runs 16 residues. Trimming shortened V by 8 bases and J by 5 bases, and 22 bases separated the two germline ends. Here the CDR3 DNA reads TGTGCCAGCGGAGGATTAGCGTCATCCTACGACAATGAGCAGTTCTTC. Its protein is CASGGLASSYDNEQFF.

This chain links TRBV7-7 with TRBJ2-3; D perhaps matches TRBD2 (6 bases). The CDR3 contains 12 residues. Per germline, CDR1 SSHAT and CDR2 FNYEAQ (reference sequence). CDR3 residues: CASSSGTDTQYF. In DNA, the CDR3 is TGTGCTAGCTCTAGCGGCACAGATACGCAGTATTTT.

This clone was seen only once. This chain's CDR3 is CASSPGLAGGPDTGELFF. The CDR3 DNA reads TGCGCCAGCAGCCCGGGACTAGCGGGAGGGCCAGACACCGGGGAGCTGTTTTTT. The chain carries TRBV4-3 and TRBJ2-2; TRBD2 aligns across 16 bases. The CDR3 has 18 amino acids. V was clipped by 4 bases and J by 3 bases; unmatched bases: 5. Germline loops: CDR1 LGHNA, CDR2 YSLEER.

This clone was detected once. V gene TRBV25-1 combines with J gene TRBJ1-2, with 7 bases that match TRBD1. The trim removed 1 base at V and 6 bases at J, leaving 8 bases unmatched. Germline V gene sequence: CDR1 MGHDK, CDR2 SYGVNS. The CDR3 length is 15 residues. CDR3 in amino acids: CASSESFRQGHGYTF. CDR3 DNA sequence: TGTGCCAGCAGTGAATCTTTCCGACAGGGTCATGGCTACACCTTC.

This clone was observed once. The CDR3 here is CASSWDRAYEQYF. The CDR3 coding sequence is TGCGCCAGCAGCTGGGACAGGGCCTACGAGCAGTACTTC. This rearrangement joins TRBV4-3 to TRBJ2-7; 9 bases fit TRBD1. The CDR3 runs to 13 residues. CDR1 and CDR2 from the germline V gene are LGHNA and YSLEER. V was pared by 5 bases and J by 2 bases, with 1 base of the junction left unmatched.

This chain's CDR3 is CASSSGLGYTF. The CDR3 DNA reads as TGTGCCAGCAGCTCAGGGTTAGGCTACACCTTC. V gene TRBV5-8 combines with J gene TRBJ1-2; the D gene is possibly TRBD1 (5 bases). V was shortened by 3 bases and J by 8 bases, with 8 bases between the two germline ends. There are 11 residues in the CDR3. Germline V gene lookup returns CDR1 SGHTS and CDR2 YDEGEE. The full variable domain, its missing parts supplied by reference TRBV5-8 and TRBJ1-2, is EAGVTQSPTHLIKTRGQQATLRCSPISGHTSVYWYQQALGLGLQFLLWYDEGEERNRGNFPPRFSGRQFPNYSSELNVNALELEDSALYLCASSSGLGYTFGSGTRLTVV.

V gene TRBV15 combines with J gene TRBJ2-5; D is possibly TRBD1 (6 bases). Germline CDR1 and CDR2: LNHNV and YYDKDF (reference sequence). The ends were cut back, 0 bases at V and 3 bases at J, with 11 bases in the middle. The CDR3 loop spans 15 amino acids. The CDR3 region is CATSRDGRTEETQYF. The CDR3 nucleotides read TGTGCCACCAGCAGAGATGGGCGGACAGAAGAGACCCAGTACTTC.

The chain is built from TRBV6-1 and TRBJ2-1; 13 positions agree with TRBD2. This CDR3 is 16 amino acids long. With V trimmed by 4 bases and J by 10 bases, 10 bases remained unmatched. Germline V gives CDR1 MNHNS, CDR2 SASEGT. The CDR3: CASSASPGTSGMEQFF. CDR3 nucleotides: TGTGCCAGCAGTGCCTCCCCCGGGACTAGCGGGATGGAGCAGTTCTTC.